Listed here are 23 T cell receptor beta chains from one sample, sequenced in a study of cytomegalovirus exposure and HLA in healthy donors. With 60 Vbeta and 13 Jbeta primers, the PCR was carried out. Using immunoSEQ multiplex PCR, the repertoire was profiled, and TCRdb retains in-frame clones only, with some absent. Among 110,000 or so clones listed, 67% were seen once. The sequenced sample consisted of PBMCs. Receptors were obtained from a young man in good health and CMV-seropositive.

The V call is TRBV6-6, the J call TRBJ1-6, with unresolved D. Germline values: CDR1 MNHNY, CDR2 SVGAGI (reference sequence). The CDR3 extends over 14 amino acids. The V gene lost 7 bases and the J gene lost 3 bases, with 10 bases spanning the gap. The CDR3 here is CASIGSGYNSPLHF. The CDR3 region has the DNA TGTGCCAGCATCGGAAGCGGCTATAATTCACCCCTCCACTTT.

This chain links TRBV6-4 with TRBJ1-2; possible D gene TRBD1, 5 bases. This CDR3 contains 15 residues. V shed 6 bases and J shed 6 bases, with 20 bases lying between them. The germline gives CDR1 MRHNA, CDR2 SNTAGT. The CDR3 sequence: CASRPVGVEGHGYTF. The CDR3 nucleotides read TGTGCCAGCAGGCCCGTAGGGGTGGAGGGACATGGCTACACCTTC.

The V and J genes are TRBV6-1 and TRBJ1-2; tentatively, D is TRBD1 (5 bases). Trimming pared 8 bases from V and 2 bases from J, leaving 24 bases between. Germline CDR1 is MNHNS and CDR2 is SASEGT. This CDR3 contains 17 residues. The CDR3 sequence: CASRVPTGLTQNYGYTF. CDR3 nucleotides: TGTGCCAGCCGTGTCCCGACGGGACTGACTCAGAACTATGGCTACACCTTC.

V usage is TRBV6-1 and J usage is TRBJ1-3; D unresolved. V was cut by 3 bases and J by 7 bases, with 7 bases left in between. This CDR3 spans 12 amino acids. Germline CDR1 is MNHNS and CDR2 is SASEGT. CDR3 protein: CASSELRNTIYF. In DNA, the CDR3 is TGTGCCAGCAGTGAGCTACGGAACACCATATATTTT.

The chain couples TRBV9 to TRBJ1-1, with D possibly matching TRBD1 (6 bases). Germline CDR1 SGDLS, CDR2 YYNGEE. This CDR3 region has 19 residues. V lost 0 bases to trimming and J lost 1 base, with 22 bases between them. The CDR3 loop reads CASSVGIGRGADANTEAFF. The CDR3 DNA follows: TGTGCCAGCAGCGTAGGAATTGGGAGGGGGGCAGATGCGAACACTGAAGCTTTCTTT.

The chain links TRBV2 to TRBJ2-1; D uncertain. V shed 2 bases and J shed 8 bases, with 4 bases lying between them. Germline values: CDR1 SNHLY, CDR2 FYNNEI. There are 11 residues in the CDR3. CDR3 coding DNA: TGTGCCAGCAGTGAACTGTATGAGCAGTTCTTC. This sequence encodes CASSELYEQFF.

The chain links TRBV15 to TRBJ1-4, with 11 bases lining up with TRBD1. The CDR3 is 15 residues long. Germline CDR1 LNHNV, CDR2 YYDKDF (reference sequence). The junction had 1 base not matched to a gene; V was cut back by 0 bases and J by 7 bases. In DNA, the CDR3 is TGTGCCACCAGCAGAGAGGGACAGGGGGGTGAAAAACTGTTTTTT. This gives the protein CATSREGQGGEKLFF.

The rearrangement joins TRBV7-9 to TRBJ1-2; D is uncertain. CDR3 length: 12 amino acids. Germline CDR1 reads SEHNR; CDR2 reads FQNEAQ (reference sequence). The V end was cut by 0 bases, the J end by 11 bases, with 10 bases between. CDR3 in amino acids: CASSLAAGQYTF. The CDR3 bases are TGTGCCAGCAGCTTAGCTGCGGGCCAGTACACCTTC.

This clone was counted once. The rearrangement joins TRBV18 to TRBJ2-5, with D uncertain. V dropped 5 bases and J dropped 0 bases, with 4 bases sitting between them. The CDR3 extends over 12 amino acids. CDR1 is KGHSH and CDR2 is LQKENI in the germline V gene. The CDR3 DNA is TGTGCCAGCTCAGGCTACCAAGAGACCCAGTACTTC. It specifies CASSGYQETQYF.

The chain employs TRBV5-1 and TRBJ2-7; maybe TRBD1 (6 bases). The CDR3 extends over 14 amino acids. The V and J ends lost 4 bases and 6 bases respectively, with 17 bases between them. Germline V gene lookup returns CDR1 SGHRS and CDR2 YFSETQ. In DNA form, the CDR3 reads TGCGCCAGCAGCGGTGGGGACACCTTGTCCGAGCAGTACTTC. This sequence encodes CASSGGDTLSEQYF.

The chain has TRBV2 and TRBJ2-5; TRBD2 is a possible D gene (6 bases). The germline CDR1 and CDR2 sequences are SNHLY and FYNNEI. The V end lost 5 bases, the J end lost 4 bases, and 8 bases lay between the germline ends. This CDR3 has 12 residues. CDR3 in DNA: TGTGCCAGCAGTCGGGGAGGAGAGACCCAGTACTTC. Protein: CASSRGGETQYF.

V usage is TRBV30 and J usage is TRBJ2-3; 11 bases match TRBD2. Germline CDR1 reads GTSNPN; CDR2 reads SVGIG (reference sequence). The CDR3 runs 14 residues. V was pared by 2 bases and J by 12 bases, with 10 bases of the junction left unmatched. CDR3 bases: TGTGCCTGGAGTCTCTACCCACTAGCGGGGGTTCAGTATTTT. It translates to CAWSLYPLAGVQYF. The complete variable domain, with remaining parts taken from reference TRBV30 and TRBJ2-3, reads SQTIHQWPATLVQPVGSPLSLECTVEGTSNPNLYWYRQAAGRGLQLLFYSVGIGQISSEVPQNLSASRPQDRQFILSSKKLLLSDSGFYLCAWSLYPLAGVQYFGPGTRLTVL.

This clone was observed a handful of times. This sequence joins TRBV19 and TRBJ2-1; weak D call: TRBD2 (6 bases). Trimming removed 1 base at V and 4 bases at J, with 11 bases between. The CDR3 has 15 residues. CDR1 and CDR2 (germline): LNHDA, SQIVND (reference sequence). The CDR3 region is CASSIVGGVYNEQFF. The CDR3 region has the DNA TGTGCCAGTAGTATAGTGGGCGGGGTATACAATGAGCAGTTCTTC.

In this sample, this clone turned up a few times. J is TRBJ1-6 and V is TRBV27; 9 bases agree with TRBD1. The germline CDR1 and CDR2 sequences are MNHEY and SMNVEV (reference sequence). Trimming removed 2 bases from V and 4 bases from J; junction bases left unmatched: 0. This CDR3 is built from 15 residues. The CDR3 loop is CASSLGTGYNSPLHF. CDR3 nucleotides: TGTGCCAGCAGTTTAGGGACAGGGTATAATTCACCCCTCCACTTT.

The V gene is TRBV6-1, the J gene TRBJ1-1, with D tentatively TRBD1 (5 bases). Germline lookup yields CDR1 MNHNS and CDR2 SASEGT. The CDR3 has 13 amino acids. Trimming shortened V by 3 bases and J by 1 base, and 6 bases separated the two germline ends. CDR3 in DNA: TGTGCCAGCAGTGAGACAGAGAACACTGAAGCTTTCTTT. It is translated as CASSETENTEAFF.

The genes are TRBV5-1 and TRBJ2-3, with D possibly TRBD2 on 5 matching bases. This CDR3 comprises 14 residues. Trimming stripped 4 bases from V and 2 bases from J, with 11 bases between. The germline V gene encodes CDR1 SGHRS and CDR2 YFSETQ. CDR3 nucleotides: TGCGCCAGCAGCCCCACGGGGTACACAGATACGCAGTATTTT. Translating gives CASSPTGYTDTQYF. Filled out from reference TRBV5-1 and TRBJ2-3, the complete variable domain reads KAGVTQTPRYLIKTRGQQVTLSCSPISGHRSVSWYQQTPGQGLQFLFEYFSETQRNKGNFPGRFSGRQFSNSRSEMNVSTLELGDSALYLCASSPTGYTDTQYFGPGTRLTVL.

This rearrangement joins TRBV5-8 to TRBJ1-5; 8 positions match TRBD1. Unmatched junction bases numbered 5, after V lost 0 bases and J lost 6 bases. In germline, CDR1 is SGHTS, CDR2 YDEGEE. This CDR3 has 15 residues. The CDR3 loop is CASSLGTGFRQPQHF. The CDR3 DNA is TGTGCCAGCAGCTTGGGGACAGGGTTTCGTCAGCCCCAGCATTTT.

This clone was detected only once. The chain has TRBV5-1 and TRBJ1-5; D not certain. Trimming pared 4 bases from V and 5 bases from J, leaving 22 bases between. Per germline, CDR1 SGHRS and CDR2 YFSETQ. This CDR3 comprises 17 residues. CDR3 sequence reads: CASSPRGLGNADQPQHF. Here the CDR3 DNA reads TGCGCCAGCAGCCCCCGGGGTCTTGGTAATGCCGATCAGCCCCAGCATTTT.

The rearrangement joins TRBV7-8 to TRBJ2-3; 8 bases map to TRBD1. CDR3 length: 14 residues. Losses at the gene ends were 5 bases for V and 6 bases for J; bases not matched to a gene: 7. Germline assignment: CDR1 SGHVS and CDR2 FQNEAQ. CDR3 DNA: TGTGCCAGCAGCACCGGACAGGGTAGGGATACGCAGTATTTT. Amino acids: CASSTGQGRDTQYF.

This chain connects TRBV7-9 to TRBJ2-1; unclear D gene. Germline V gives CDR1 SEHNR, CDR2 FQNEAQ (reference sequence). The CDR3 runs 12 residues. V lost 5 bases to trimming and J lost 10 bases, with 12 bases between them. DNA for the CDR3: TGTGCCAGCAGCCTGTCGGGTCGGGAGCAGTTCTTC. This sequence encodes CASSLSGREQFF. The full variable domain, rest sourced from reference TRBV7-9 and TRBJ2-1, is DTGVSQNPRHKITKRGQNVTFRCDPISEHNRLYWYRQTLGQGPEFLTYFQNEAQLEKSRLLSDRFSAERPKGSFSTLEIQRTEQGDSAMYLCASSLSGREQFFGPGTRLTVL.

This clone was observed once. This chain joins TRBV29-1 and TRBJ2-1; the match to TRBD1 covers 7 bases. Per germline, CDR1 SQVTM and CDR2 ANQGSEA. This CDR3 comprises 13 residues. With V trimmed by 5 bases and J by 7 bases, 8 bases remained unmatched. The CDR3 sequence is CSVQGVSGNEQFF. The CDR3 coding sequence is TGCAGCGTTCAGGGGGTAAGTGGGAATGAGCAGTTCTTC.

The V and J genes are TRBV5-1 and TRBJ2-4; 7 bases map to TRBD1. CDR1 is SGHRS, CDR2 YFSETQ, per germline. This CDR3 comprises 14 residues. V shed 0 bases and J 9 bases; nucleotides not matched to a gene: 6. CDR3 loop: CASSLGTGEGIQYF. In nucleotides, the CDR3 is TGCGCCAGCAGCTTGGGGACAGGAGAGGGCATTCAGTACTTC.

This chain links TRBV19 with TRBJ2-2; maybe TRBD1 (6 bases). Trimming pared 3 bases from V and 1 base from J, leaving 15 bases between. This CDR3 contains 17 residues. Germline CDR1 is LNHDA and CDR2 is SQIVND (reference sequence). The CDR3: CASSIPSTGRNTGELFF. The CDR3 DNA reads TGTGCCAGTAGTATCCCAAGTACAGGGAGGAACACCGGGGAGCTGTTTTTT.